Listed below are T cell receptor beta chains from one sample, sequenced in a study of CD8 T cells in Susac syndrome. TCRdb reprocessed the immunoSEQ multiplex PCR reads with MiXCR, giving one entry per CDR3 protein. The sample includes roughly 400,000 distinct CDR3 sequences, approximately 85% seen only once; the top ten take about 0.1%. The sequencing sample was made of CD8+ T cells from PBMCs. Receptors were obtained from a human donor with multiple sclerosis. Each CDR3 is given with its conserved first and last residue. A D gene is named only where the DNA matches it firmly. For some rows the clone size is stated as once, few or many, or as a class when expanded; others skip it.

>NA|TRBD1|TRBV25-1|TRBJ2-6
CASSEYVGQEAGANVLTF
TGTGCCAGCAGTGAATATGTAGGACAGGAGGCTGGGGCCAACGTCCTGACTTTC
>NA|NA|TRBV6-1|TRBJ2-6
CASSGTVSGANVLTF
TGTGCCAGCAGTGGGACAGTATCTGGGGCCAACGTCCTGACTTTC
>NA|NA|TRBV28|TRBJ2-1
CASSPRITPPYNEQFF
TGTGCCAGCAGTCCTCGGATTACCCCCCCCTACAATGAGCAGTTCTTC
>NA|NA|TRBV27|TRBJ2-1
CASSFFMGEDEQFF
TGTGCCAGCAGTTTCTTTATGGGGGAAGACGAGCAGTTCTTC
>NA|TRBD1|TRBV7-2|TRBJ2-1
CASSLYRGDSEQFF
TGTGCCAGCAGCTTATACAGGGGGGATAGTGAGCAGTTCTTC
>NA|NA|TRBV20-1|TRBJ2-5
CSARDRGGQETQYF
TGCAGTGCTAGAGATCGGGGCGGCCAAGAGACCCAGTACTTC
>NA|NA|TRBV19|TRBJ1-5
CASSRGLNQPQHF
TGTGCCAGTAGTAGAGGGCTCAATCAGCCCCAGCATTTT
>NA|NA|TRBV6-5|TRBJ2-1
CASSYMGGNEQFF
TGTGCCAGCAGTTATATGGGCGGGAATGAGCAGTTCTTC
>NA|TRBD2|TRBV18|TRBJ2-3
CASFLRGGADTDTQYF
TGTGCCAGCTTCCTCCGGGGAGGGGCTGACACAGATACGCAGTATTTT
>few|NA|TRBV7-6|TRBJ2-7
CASSMGANYEQYF
TGTGCCAGCAGCATGGGCGCGAACTACGAGCAGTACTTC
>NA|NA|TRBV27|TRBJ1-5
CASSSSGLAQPQHF
TGTGCCAGCAGTTCGTCAGGTTTGGCTCAGCCCCAGCATTTT
>NA|NA|TRBV10-1|TRBJ1-5
CASSEGTRSDQPQHF
TGCGCCAGCAGTGAGGGAACCCGGTCTGATCAGCCCCAGCATTTT
>once|TRBD2|TRBV11-3|TRBJ2-1
CASSSRRGSGKPSLNNEQFF
TGTGCCAGCAGCTCCCGTCGGGGTAGCGGGAAACCATCCCTTAACAATGAGCAGTTCTTC
>NA|TRBD2|TRBV6-5|TRBJ2-3
CASSYTSGSTDTQYF
TGTGCCAGCAGTTACACTAGCGGGAGCACAGATACGCAGTATTTT
>NA|NA|TRBV7-9|TRBJ2-1
CASSPAGFSYNEQFF
TGTGCCAGCAGCCCAGCCGGGTTCTCCTACAATGAGCAGTTCTTC
>NA|NA|TRBV6-2/TRBV6-3|TRBJ2-7
CASSYSRSEFSYEQYF
TGTGCCAGCAGTTACTCACGCAGCGAGTTCTCCTACGAGCAGTACTTC
>NA|TRBD2|TRBV6-1|TRBJ2-1
CASRPPGLAGEDEQFF
TGTGCCAGCAGACCCCCCGGACTAGCGGGGGAGGATGAGCAGTTCTTC
>once|NA|TRBV5-1|TRBJ2-2
CASSPGVGELFF
TGCGCCAGCAGCCCGGGTGTCGGGGAGCTGTTTTTT
>once|NA|TRBV27|TRBJ2-7
CASSLGPFTEQYF
TGTGCCAGCAGTCTGGGACCGTTTACGGAGCAGTACTTC
>NA|NA|TRBV3-1|TRBJ2-3
CASSQEPWRTSTDTQYF
TGTGCCAGCAGCCAAGAACCCTGGCGGACCAGCACAGATACGCAGTATTTT
>NA|NA|TRBV2|TRBJ1-1
CASSEYPYAGQVNTEAFF
TGTGCCAGCAGTGAATACCCCTACGCAGGGCAGGTGAACACTGAAGCTTTCTTT
>NA|NA|TRBV5-8|TRBJ1-2
CASSLEVLANYGYTF
TGTGCCAGCAGCTTGGAAGTCCTAGCTAACTATGGCTACACCTTC
>NA|TRBD1|TRBV3-1|TRBJ2-2
CASEDGTGSETGELFF
TGTGCCAGCGAAGACGGGACAGGCAGCGAGACCGGGGAGCTGTTTTTT
>few|NA|TRBV4-1|TRBJ2-7
CASSQVQGYEQYF
TGCGCCAGCAGCCAAGTGCAGGGATACGAGCAGTACTTC
>NA|NA|TRBV27|TRBJ1-2
CASWDLYGYTF
TGTGCCAGCTGGGATTTATATGGCTACACCTTC
>NA|TRBD2|TRBV2|TRBJ2-1
CASSEFSSGGANEQFF
TGTGCCAGCAGTGAGTTTTCTAGCGGGGGGGCGAATGAGCAGTTCTTC
>NA|NA|TRBV10-3|TRBJ1-1
CAISVNYRITEAFF
TGTGCCATCAGTGTGAACTACAGGATCACTGAAGCTTTCTTT
>NA|NA|TRBV5-6|TRBJ1-2
CASSFSGWNGYTF
TGTGCCAGCAGCTTTTCGGGTTGGAATGGCTACACCTTC
>NA|NA|TRBV27|TRBJ2-1
CASITLGGNEQFF
TGTGCCAGCATTACCCTTGGGGGTAATGAGCAGTTCTTC
>NA|TRBD1|TRBV27|TRBJ2-3
CATGGTGGRDTQYF
TGTGCCACGGGGGGGACAGGGGGCCGGGATACGCAGTATTTT
>NA|NA|TRBV7-9|TRBJ2-7
CASSPPVGGPYEQYF
TGTGCCAGCAGCCCTCCGGTCGGGGGGCCATACGAGCAGTACTTC
>once|NA|TRBV5-6|TRBJ2-5
CASGPMDLQETQYF
TGTGCCAGCGGACCAATGGACTTACAAGAGACCCAGTACTTC
>NA|NA|TRBV6-5|TRBJ2-7
CASSYSYRDTYSYEQYF
TGTGCCAGCAGTTACTCTTATAGGGACACGTACTCCTACGAGCAGTACTTC
>NA|TRBD2|TRBV27|TRBJ2-3
CASSSTSGRDTDTQYF
TGTGCCAGCAGTTCGACTAGCGGGAGGGACACAGATACGCAGTATTTT
>NA|NA|TRBV5-5|TRBJ1-1
CASSLVPGDEAFF
TGTGCCAGCAGCTTGGTACCGGGGGACGAAGCTTTCTTT
>NA|NA|TRBV15|TRBJ1-2
CATSGPDRSYGYTF
TGTGCCACCAGCGGACCGGACAGATCCTATGGCTACACCTTC
>NA|NA|TRBV5-1|TRBJ1-6
CAGSLVGGYNSPLHF
TGCGCCGGCAGCTTGGTGGGCGGCTATAATTCACCCCTCCACTTT
>NA|NA|TRBV2|TRBJ2-7
CASRDEFTAGAFYEQYF
TGTGCCAGCAGAGACGAGTTTACGGCGGGGGCCTTCTACGAGCAGTACTTC
>NA|NA|TRBV7-2|TRBJ2-7
CASSLSLGDEQYF
TGTGCCAGCAGCTTATCCCTGGGGGACGAGCAGTACTTC
>NA|NA|TRBV20-1|TRBJ2-1
CSARDGDSYNEQFF
TGCAGTGCGAGGGACGGGGACTCGTACAATGAGCAGTTCTTC
>NA|TRBD1|TRBV25-1|TRBJ2-7
CASRPPTGEFYEQYF
TGTGCCAGCCGACCCCCGACAGGGGAGTTCTACGAGCAGTACTTC
>NA|NA|TRBV30|TRBJ2-1
CAWNPAGGRLGLNEQFF
TGTGCCTGGAATCCGGCTGGGGGGAGGTTAGGTTTAAATGAGCAGTTCTTC
>NA|NA|TRBV7-8|TRBJ2-1
CASEAVYNEQFF
TGTGCCAGCGAAGCGGTGTACAATGAGCAGTTCTTC
>NA|TRBD2|TRBV11-2|TRBJ2-7
CASSYGTSGAYEQYF
TGTGCCAGCAGCTACGGGACTAGCGGGGCTTACGAGCAGTACTTC
>few|NA|TRBV13|TRBJ2-1
CASSESGAYNEQFF
TGTGCCAGCAGTGAAAGTGGAGCCTACAATGAGCAGTTCTTC
>NA|NA|TRBV4-1|TRBJ1-2
CASSPRAVGQNYGYTF
TGCGCCAGCAGCCCAAGGGCCGTTGGGCAGAACTATGGCTACACCTTC
>NA|TRBD2|TRBV20-1|TRBJ2-1
CSASPSGRYREQFF
TGCAGTGCTAGTCCCAGCGGGAGGTATCGTGAGCAGTTCTTC
>NA|TRBD1|TRBV7-9|TRBJ1-4
CASSPSPAGGKEKLFF
TGTGCCAGCAGCCCGAGTCCCGCAGGGGGAAAGGAAAAACTGTTTTTT
>NA|NA|TRBV4-1|TRBJ2-5
CASSQVVAERETQYF
TGCGCCAGCAGCCAAGTCGTAGCAGAACGAGAGACCCAGTACTTC
>NA|NA|TRBV27|TRBJ2-7
CASSLTSVGTYEQYF
TGTGCCAGCAGTTTAACGTCGGTCGGAACCTACGAGCAGTACTTC
>once|NA|TRBV3-1|TRBJ2-3
CASSLYHRAGYLPNTDTQYF
TGTGCCAGCAGCCTCTACCATCGGGCGGGTTACCTCCCAAATACAGATACGCAGTATTTT